Presented here are 24 T cell receptor beta chains from one specimen sequenced in a study of blood T cell repertoires in COVID-19. Produced via immunoSEQ multiplex PCR; TCRdb's table is partial and in-frame only. The sample carries 95,000 to 110,000 clones, about 90% recorded once. The sample taken for sequencing was peripheral blood. The receptors come from a woman in her 30s with acute or convalescent COVID-19.

This clone has a single count. The chain recombines TRBV12-3 or TRBV12-4 with TRBJ2-4, with unresolved D. V was trimmed by 3 bases and J by 9 bases, leaving 6 bases between them. The CDR3 sequence is 11 residues long. CDR3 coding DNA: TGTGCCAGCAGTTTCCGCGGCATTCAGTACTTC. Protein product: CASSFRGIQYF.

The chain couples TRBV7-8 to TRBJ1-2; possible D gene TRBD1, 6 bases. Germline loops: CDR1 SGHVS, CDR2 FQNEAQ. Deletions cut 2 bases from V and 4 bases from J, with 17 bases between. CDR3 length: 16 residues. CDR3 residues: CASSLKRDTLPYGYTF. CDR3 DNA sequence: TGTGCCAGCAGCTTAAAACGGGACACCCTCCCCTATGGCTACACCTTC.

This clone is a singleton in its sample. The chain couples TRBV5-4 to TRBJ1-1; D is undetermined. Germline loops: CDR1 SGHNT, CDR2 YYREEE (reference sequence). V was shortened by 0 bases and J by 3 bases, with 12 bases between the two germline ends. This CDR3 has 15 amino acids. CDR3 sequence (DNA): TGTGCCAGCAGCTTGGGTCTTAGTATTCACACTGAAGCTTTCTTT. Translating it yields CASSLGLSIHTEAFF.

This rearrangement joins TRBV28 to TRBJ2-7; D may be TRBD2 (6 bases). With 2 bases removed from V and 8 bases from J, the gap between germline ends came to 16 bases. The CDR3 covers 14 residues. Germline V gives CDR1 MDHEN, CDR2 SYDVKM. CDR3 in DNA: TGTGCCAGCAGTTTACGTTTTGACGGGGGTCAGCAGTACTTC. This sequence encodes CASSLRFDGGQQYF. The full variable domain, rest sourced from reference TRBV28 and TRBJ2-7, is DVKVTQSSRYLVKRTGEKVFLECVQDMDHENMFWYRQDPGLGLRLIYFSYDVKMKEKGDIPEGYSVSREKKERFSLILESASTNQTSMYLCASSLRFDGGQQYFGPGTRLTVT.

This sequence joins TRBV20-1 and TRBJ2-1; the D is unclear. Trimming pared 3 bases from V and 0 bases from J, leaving 15 bases between. Germline V CDR1 and CDR2: DFQATT, SNEGSKA (reference sequence). The CDR3 consists of 16 residues. CDR3 protein: CSASISPRSSYNEQFF. CDR3 DNA: TGCAGTGCTAGTATATCGCCGCGAAGCTCCTACAATGAGCAGTTCTTC.

The chain carries TRBV18 and TRBJ1-3; TRBD1 matches 7 bases. The CDR3 runs to 15 residues. V lost 3 bases, J lost 2 bases, and 4 bases stayed unmatched. In germline, CDR1 is KGHSH, CDR2 LQKENI. The CDR3 reads CASSPNQGAGNTIYF. CDR3 sequence (DNA): TGTGCCAGCTCACCTAACCAGGGGGCTGGAAACACCATATATTTT.

The chain couples TRBV10-3 to TRBJ2-3; TRBD2 aligns across 8 bases. This CDR3 contains 14 residues. Germline V gene data show CDR1 as ENHRY and CDR2 as SYGVKD. The V segment lost 6 bases and the J segment 0 bases; nucleotides outside the gene matches: 2. CDR3 in amino acids: CAISIAGSTDTQYF. The CDR3 bases are TGTGCCATCAGCATAGCGGGAAGCACAGATACGCAGTATTTT.

For this clone: Other DNA sequences of this sample code for an identical CDR3. J is TRBJ2-3 and V is TRBV9; a weak D match, TRBD2 (5 bases). Per the germline V gene, CDR1 is SGDLS and CDR2 is YYNGEE. This CDR3 comprises 14 residues. V shed 0 bases and J shed 2 bases, with 7 bases lying between them. The CDR3 bases are TGTGCCAGCAGCGTAGCGGGAAACACAGATACGCAGTATTTT. It yields the protein CASSVAGNTDTQYF.

The V call is TRBV2, the J call TRBJ2-3; 9 nucleotides match TRBD1. The germline V gene has CDR1 SNHLY and CDR2 FYNNEI. V shed 6 bases, J shed 2 bases, and the junction held 9 bases outside the gene matches. This CDR3 has 16 amino acids. As DNA, the CDR3 is TGTGCCAGCAGCGGACAGGGGTCCGGGATCACAGATACGCAGTATTTT. Translated: CASSGQGSGITDTQYF.

This rearrangement joins TRBV7-2 to TRBJ2-1, with 8 positions matching TRBD1. Unmatched junction bases numbered 11, after V lost 6 bases and J lost 7 bases. This CDR3 is built from 15 residues. In germline, CDR1 is SGHTA, CDR2 FQGNSA. CDR3 in DNA: TGTGCCAGCAGATCTAGGGACAGGACGTTAAATGAGCAGTTCTTC. It yields the protein CASRSRDRTLNEQFF.

The gene calls are TRBV7-9 and TRBJ2-3, with TRBD2 identical over 13 bases. V was pared by 6 bases and J by 6 bases, with 9 bases of the junction left unmatched. The CDR3 totals 16 residues. The V gene's germline CDR1 is SEHNR and CDR2 FQNEAQ (reference sequence). The CDR3 here is CASREPGLAGTDTQYF. The CDR3 DNA sequence: TGTGCCAGCAGGGAACCGGGACTAGCGGGAACGGATACGCAGTATTTT.

This clone is a singleton in its sample. The chain links TRBV2 to TRBJ2-7, with D possibly being TRBD2 (7 bases). The germline gives CDR1 SNHLY, CDR2 FYNNEI. Trimming left V 8 bases short and J 1 base short, with 21 bases between. This CDR3 comprises 16 residues. CDR3: CASCGGARGESYEQYF. CDR3 DNA sequence: TGTGCCAGCTGTGGGGGGGCTCGGGGGGAGTCCTACGAGCAGTACTTC. Variable domain in full (rest from reference TRBV2 and TRBJ2-7): EPEVTQTPSHQVTQMGQEVILRCVPISNHLYFYWYRQILGQKVEFLVSFYNNEISEKSEIFDDQFSVERPDGSNFTLKIRSTKLEDSAMYFCASCGGARGESYEQYFGPGTRLTVT.

The chain joins TRBV7-2 to TRBJ1-4, with TRBD1 as a possible D gene (5 bases). Germline-derived CDR1 and CDR2 are SGHTA and FQGNSA. V was shortened by 4 bases and J by 7 bases, with 13 bases between the two germline ends. The CDR3 contains 14 residues. The CDR3 protein is CASSSRDLGEKLFF. The CDR3 DNA reads TGTGCCAGCAGCTCCCGGGACTTAGGTGAAAAACTGTTTTTT. Together with reference TRBV7-2 and TRBJ1-4, the CDR3 gives the full variable domain: GAGVSQSPSNKVTEKGKDVELRCDPISGHTALYWYRQSLGQGLEFLIYFQGNSAPDKSGLPSDRFSAERTGGSVSTLTIQRTQQEDSAVYLCASSSRDLGEKLFFGSGTQLSVL.

This clone was recorded once. This chain connects TRBV7-2 to TRBJ2-1; 11 bases agree with TRBD1. The trim removed 1 base at V and 7 bases at J, leaving 6 bases unmatched. The CDR3 extends over 16 amino acids. Germline CDR1 is SGHTA and CDR2 is FQGNSA. The CDR3 spells CASSLVGTGGGNEQFF. CDR3 nucleotides: TGTGCCAGCAGCTTAGTAGGGACAGGGGGTGGTAATGAGCAGTTCTTC.

This chain uses TRBV28 with TRBJ2-7; D uncertain. V lost 2 bases and J 3 bases, leaving 14 bases between the germline ends. Germline V gene data show CDR1 as MDHEN and CDR2 as SYDVKM. The CDR3 is 15 amino acids. This CDR3 reads CASSLTPARSYEQYF. The DNA of the CDR3 is TGTGCCAGCAGTTTAACTCCCGCACGAAGCTACGAGCAGTACTTC. The full variable domain, its missing parts supplied by reference TRBV28 and TRBJ2-7, is DVKVTQSSRYLVKRTGEKVFLECVQDMDHENMFWYRQDPGLGLRLIYFSYDVKMKEKGDIPEGYSVSREKKERFSLILESASTNQTSMYLCASSLTPARSYEQYFGPGTRLTVT.

The V gene is TRBV7-2, the J gene TRBJ2-1; 11 bases align to TRBD2. This CDR3 is 17 amino acids long. Germline trimming cut 5 bases from V and 5 bases from J; bases unmatched to any gene: 11. Looked up from germline, CDR1 is SGHTA and CDR2 is FQGNSA. CDR3 bases: TGTGCCAGCAGCGCTACACCTATAGCGGGAGGGGACAATGAGCAGTTCTTC. The encoded protein is CASSATPIAGGDNEQFF.

This clone occurred a few times. This sequence joins TRBV27 and TRBJ2-7; weak D call: TRBD1 (6 bases). V dropped 0 bases and J dropped 6 bases, with 9 bases sitting between them. Germline V lookup: CDR1 MNHEY, CDR2 SMNVEV (reference sequence). The CDR3 spans 13 residues. The CDR3 region is CASSLSYRAEQYF. The CDR3 DNA reads as TGTGCCAGCAGTTTATCTTACAGGGCCGAGCAGTACTTC.

The gene calls are TRBV19 and TRBJ2-7, with TRBD2 matching 7 bases. V was clipped by 4 bases and J by 5 bases; unmatched bases: 8. The CDR3 extends over 14 amino acids. Per germline, CDR1 LNHDA and CDR2 SQIVND (reference sequence). CDR3 DNA sequence: TGTGCCAGTAGTAATCCGGGGGGAAAGGACGAGCAGTACTTC. This gives the protein CASSNPGGKDEQYF.

The chain carries TRBV11-1 and TRBJ1-2; no clear D gene. Trimming shortened V by 8 bases and J by 0 bases, and 10 bases separated the two germline ends. This CDR3 region has 13 residues. Per the germline V gene, CDR1 is SGHAT and CDR2 is FQDESV (reference sequence). DNA for the CDR3: TGTGCCAGCGGGGAGACTCCTAACTATGGCTACACCTTC. This sequence encodes CASGETPNYGYTF.

The chain uses TRBV12-3 or TRBV12-4 and TRBJ1-2; 10 bases agree with TRBD1. This CDR3 is 13 amino acids long. V gave up 8 bases and J gave up 3 bases; unmatched junction bases: 3. The CDR3 DNA is TGTGCCAGCTCTGGACAGGGGGACTATGGCTACACCTTC. Protein product: CASSGQGDYGYTF.

The rearrangement links TRBV18 to TRBJ1-1, with D perhaps TRBD1 (5 bases). Germline CDR1 reads KGHSH; CDR2 reads LQKENI. Between the trimmed V and J ends, which lost 3 bases and 3 bases, there was a span of 14 bases. CDR3 size: 15 residues. CDR3 coding DNA: TGTGCCAGCTCACCGAAGGACATTTGGGACACTGAAGCTTTCTTT. It is translated as CASSPKDIWDTEAFF.

The rearrangement uses TRBV4-3 and TRBJ1-2; D gene uncertain. Germline V gene data show CDR1 as LGHNA and CDR2 as YSLEER. The CDR3 contains 16 residues. The V end lost 5 bases, the J end lost 7 bases, and 23 bases lay between the germline ends. For the CDR3, the DNA is TGCGCCAGCAGCTACAAGACTCCCCGGTTGGGTCGTGGCTACACCTTC. It is translated as CASSYKTPRLGRGYTF.

The V gene is TRBV11-1, the J gene TRBJ1-2; 8 bases match TRBD1. The V gene end was trimmed by 1 base and the J gene end by 6 bases; junction bases not matched to a gene: 1. The length of the CDR3 is 13 residues. CDR1 is SGHAT and CDR2 is FQDESV in the germline V gene (reference sequence). This chain's CDR3 is CASSLVTGDGYTF. The CDR3, as DNA: TGTGCCAGCAGCTTAGTGACAGGGGATGGCTACACCTTC.

The chain recombines TRBV24-1 with TRBJ2-3; 10 positions match TRBD2. V dropped 4 bases and J dropped 0; count of bases not matched to a gene: 3. CDR3 length equals 16 residues. Germline lookup yields CDR1 KGHDR and CDR2 SFDVKD. The CDR3 reads CATSDPTSGSTDTQYF. The CDR3 nucleotides read TGTGCCACCAGTGACCCGACTAGCGGGAGCACAGATACGCAGTATTTT.